This T cell receptor beta chain comes out of a study of T cells in Graves' hyperthyroidism and ophthalmopathy. Notes on the study in general: Separation of ophthalmopathy from stable hyperthyroidism was achieved by a 13 V-J model.

Germline V CDR1 and CDR2: SGHTA, FQGNSA. The CDR3 consists of 16 residues. From RNA transcripts, TCR beta CDR3 regions were amplified. When the TCR CDR3 underwent first-round RT-PCR, the HTBI primer set was used. Using its own MiXCR run on the multiplex PCR reads, TCRdb lists one record per CDR3 protein. The sample has more than 300,000 distinct CDR3 sequences; approximately 15% are singletons. About this clonotype itself: Its antigen is not identified. This may be a read error, as it is one base from a much larger clone.

In patients aged 18 to 65, hyperthyroidism was newly diagnosed, with duration under 2 months. Patients having uncontrolled infection, another autoimmune disease, pregnancy or lactation were not included. The chain is built from TRBV7-2 and TRBJ2-5; TRBD2 agrees at 7 bases. What was sequenced was blood. The TCR comes from a woman in her twenties or thirties with Graves' hyperthyroidism. This CDR3 is CANSFGAWEGRETQYF. The CDR3 coding sequence is TGTGCCAACAGCTTTGGGGCCTGGGAGGGGAGAGAGACCCAGTACTTC. The entire variable domain, with the rest obtained from reference TRBV7-2 and TRBJ2-5, is as follows: GAGVSQSPSNKVTEKGKDVELRCDPISGHTALYWYRQSLGQGLEFLIYFQGNSAPDKSGLPSDRFSAERTGGSVSTLTIQRTQQEDSAVYLCANSFGAWEGRETQYFGPGTRLLVL.